This record looks at one T cell receptor (beta chain) sequence and its context. The antigen remains unidentified. The data were taken from a study of shared clonotypes between healthy human individuals. Trimming took 5 bases from V and 8 from J, leaving 15 bases between them. The CDR3 loop spans 12 amino acids. The V gene's germline CDR1 is GTSNPN and CDR2 SVGIG (reference sequence). The data were produced by immunoSEQ multiplex PCR, yet TCRdb's version contains in-frame clones alone and is incomplete. This repertoire shows millions of clones, more than 80% found once; its top ten account for around 0.4%. Study findings and constraints: Generation probability values for non-shared clonotypes were lower than those for clonotypes shared by all four donors.

The donors, healthy adults who were HIV-negative, had experienced no recent acute infections or vaccinations. Sample: naive CD4+ T cells from PBMCs. Subset defined: CD45RA+ positively selected. This TCR derives from a man aged 18 to 30 in good health. Some clones in this sample may be carry-over from other donors' samples. The chain has TRBV30 and TRBJ1-2; no firm D call. CDR3 sequence reads: CAWGPGFRGYTF. CDR3 DNA sequence: TGTGCCTGGGGCCCCGGGTTCAGAGGCTACACCTTC.